What follows are 28 T cell receptor beta chains derived from one specimen sequenced in a study of T cell responses to AZD1222 COVID-19 vaccine. The assay was immunoSEQ multiplex PCR, and TCRdb's table has in-frame clones only and misses some. The data hold around 120,000 clones, with roughly 92% observed a single time. The material sequenced was peripheral blood, taken 28 days after the second AZD1222 dose. The receptors here all came from an adult who received the AZD1222 COVID-19 vaccine.

This clone was detected a few times. V usage is TRBV29-1 and J usage is TRBJ1-4; D unresolved. V lost 5 bases and J 4 bases, leaving 8 bases between the germline ends. This CDR3 is 12 amino acids long. Germline CDR1 reads SQVTM; CDR2 reads ANQGSEA. DNA for the CDR3: TGCAGCGTTCATGGGAATAATGAAAAACTGTTTTTT. This sequence encodes CSVHGNNEKLFF.

The chain carries TRBV28 and TRBJ1-2, with a tentative D call TRBD1 (5 bases). V was trimmed by 5 bases and J by 7 bases, leaving 23 bases between them. CDR3 size: 16 residues. Germline CDR1 MDHEN, CDR2 SYDVKM. The DNA for the CDR3 is TGTGCCAGCAGTCCTGATCGAAGGGGTGTGAGGTCTGGCTACACCTTC. This sequence encodes CASSPDRRGVRSGYTF.

The V and J genes are TRBV2 and TRBJ1-5; D uncertain. Trimming left V 8 bases short and J 6 bases short, with 17 bases between. CDR1 and CDR2 from the germline V gene are SNHLY and FYNNEI. The CDR3 is 14 amino acids. CDR3 loop: CASSREVVSQPQHF. The CDR3 bases are TGTGCCAGCTCGAGGGAGGTGGTGTCTCAGCCCCAGCATTTT.

The rearrangement links TRBV9 to TRBJ2-7, with TRBD2 matching 9 bases. J gave up 2 bases and V 0 bases, and 0 bases lay outside the gene matches. The germline V gene has CDR1 SGDLS and CDR2 YYNGEE. The CDR3 is made up of 14 amino acids. This CDR3 is CASSVGGRAYEQYF. CDR3 coding DNA: TGTGCCAGCAGCGTAGGCGGGAGGGCCTACGAGCAGTACTTC.

The chain carries TRBV18 and TRBJ2-3, with D tentatively TRBD1 or TRBD2 (5 bases each). V lost 6 bases, J lost 3 bases, and 13 bases lay in between. Germline values: CDR1 KGHSH, CDR2 LQKENI. The CDR3 length is 14 residues. For the CDR3, the DNA is TGTGCCAGCTCGTCCGGGACCGCGACAGATACGCAGTATTTT. Translating it yields CASSSGTATDTQYF.

The gene calls are TRBV19 and TRBJ1-1, with TRBD1 identical over 7 bases. Unmatched junction bases numbered 6, after V lost 4 bases and J lost 4 bases. The germline V gene has CDR1 LNHDA and CDR2 SQIVND (reference sequence). The CDR3 length is 14 residues. CDR3 coding DNA: TGTGCCAGTAGTACTCGACAGGGACCCACTGAAGCTTTCTTT. It is translated as CASSTRQGPTEAFF.

CDR3 sequence (DNA): TGTGCCACCAGTGATTTAAACGGGGAGCTGTTTTTT. Its protein product is CATSDLNGELFF. The chain links TRBV24-1 to TRBJ2-2, with unresolved D. There are 12 residues in the CDR3. V shed 1 base and J shed 7 bases, with 3 bases lying between them. Germline lookup yields CDR1 KGHDR and CDR2 SFDVKD.

The rearrangement joins TRBV19 to TRBJ1-4; D might be TRBD1 (5 bases). Germline-derived CDR1 and CDR2 are LNHDA and SQIVND (reference sequence). The CDR3 consists of 15 residues. V lost 5 bases, J lost 9 bases, and 19 bases lay in between. The CDR3 region has the DNA TGTGCCAGTAGTTCACAGGCTGCCAGCCGCCAAAAACTGTTTTTT. Translating it yields CASSSQAASRQKLFF.

This clone appeared once. The gene calls are TRBV5-1 and TRBJ1-4; D call uncertain. The germline V and J ends were trimmed by 4 bases and 0 bases, with 7 bases remaining between them. CDR3 length equals 14 residues. Germline lookup yields CDR1 SGHRS and CDR2 YFSETQ. The CDR3 region is CASSQDSTNEKLFF. The CDR3 nucleotides read TGCGCCAGCAGCCAGGATTCAACTAATGAAAAACTGTTTTTT.

Worth noting for this clone: This sample also contains other DNA sequences that code for the same CDR3. The genes are TRBV28 and TRBJ1-1, with D unresolved. From germline, CDR1 is MDHEN and CDR2 SYDVKM. The V end was cut by 4 bases, the J end by 1 base, with 4 bases between. The CDR3 runs to 12 residues. The CDR3 DNA is TGTGCCAGCAGTTCACCGAACACTGAAGCTTTCTTT. Protein product: CASSSPNTEAFF.

V gene TRBV3-1 (or the pseudogene TRBV3-2) combines with J gene TRBJ2-1, with D maybe TRBD2 (5 bases). V was clipped by 4 bases and J by 3 bases, with 10 bases between them. Germline values: CDR1 LGHDT, CDR2 YNNKEL (reference sequence). The CDR3 has 14 amino acids. CDR3 in DNA: TGTGCCAGCAGCCCGGGCGGGTTCTACAATGAGCAGTTCTTC. Translation gives CASSPGGFYNEQFF.

The rearrangement links TRBV15 to TRBJ2-7; D perhaps matches TRBD1 (5 bases). Germline CDR1 is LNHNV and CDR2 is YYDKDF (reference sequence). The V gene lost 3 bases and the J gene lost 6 bases, with 12 bases spanning the gap. The CDR3 has 13 residues. CDR3 coding DNA: TGTGCCACCAGCAGGGGCAGGGCTGGCGAGCAGTACTTC. Its protein product is CATSRGRAGEQYF.

The J gene is TRBJ1-5, the V gene TRBV6-2 or TRBV6-3, with D uncertain. The CDR3 spans 15 residues. The germline CDR1 and CDR2 sequences are MNHEY and SVGEGT. The germline V and J ends were trimmed by 5 bases and 6 bases, with 17 bases remaining between them. The CDR3 nucleotides read TGTGCCAGCAGTCCCGATGGAGGAGGCAGTCAGCCCCAGCATTTT. This codes for CASSPDGGGSQPQHF.

The rearrangement uses TRBV28 and TRBJ2-5; 10 bases map to TRBD2. The CDR3 has 16 residues. V was clipped by 6 bases and J by 5 bases; unmatched bases: 12. CDR1 MDHEN and CDR2 SYDVKM come from the germline V gene. The CDR3 region is CASRNDIAGGRETQYF. The DNA of the CDR3 is TGTGCCAGCAGAAACGACATAGCGGGAGGCAGGGAGACCCAGTACTTC.

The chain employs TRBV2 and TRBJ2-5; no reliable D call. Trimming removed 1 base from V and 5 bases from J, with 8 bases in between. Germline V gives CDR1 SNHLY, CDR2 FYNNEI. CDR3 length equals 13 residues. CDR3 sequence (DNA): TGTGCCAGCAGTGAAGAGGGATGGGAGACCCAGTACTTC. This sequence encodes CASSEEGWETQYF. Together with reference TRBV2 and TRBJ2-5, the CDR3 gives the full variable domain: EPEVTQTPSHQVTQMGQEVILRCVPISNHLYFYWYRQILGQKVEFLVSFYNNEISEKSEIFDDQFSVERPDGSNFTLKIRSTKLEDSAMYFCASSEEGWETQYFGPGTRLLVL.

The CDR3 region has the DNA TGTGCCAGCAGCCCCCGAGGAATTTGGTCGGTGGCCGGGGAGCTGTTTTTT. Protein: CASSPRGIWSVAGELFF. The gene calls are TRBV7-3 and TRBJ2-2, with D unclear. V lost 5 bases and J 6 bases, leaving 22 bases between the germline ends. Germline V gene lookup returns CDR1 SGHTA and CDR2 FQGTGA. This CDR3 has 17 residues.

This chain uses TRBV15 with TRBJ2-7; TRBD1 or TRBD2 may be the D gene (6 bases each). V dropped 5 bases and J dropped 6 bases, with 11 bases sitting between them. The CDR3 is 12 amino acids. Germline CDR1 reads LNHNV; CDR2 reads YYDKDF (reference sequence). In DNA, the CDR3 is TGTGCCACCAGCCGAGGGGGGTTCGAGCAGTACTTC. Encoded protein: CATSRGGFEQYF.

The chain employs TRBV28 and TRBJ1-5; 7 positions agree with TRBD1. The length of the CDR3 is 16 residues. Per the germline V gene, CDR1 is MDHEN and CDR2 is SYDVKM. Trimming removed 3 bases from V and 1 base from J; junction bases left unmatched: 6. CDR3 sequence reads: CASSLTGIASNQPQHF. CDR3 sequence (DNA): TGTGCCAGCAGTTTGACAGGGATAGCGAGCAATCAGCCCCAGCATTTT.

The chain is built from TRBV10-3 and TRBJ2-7, with unresolved D. The CDR3 consists of 15 residues. Deletions cut 7 bases from V and 4 bases from J, with 20 bases between. CDR1 ENHRY and CDR2 SYGVKD come from the germline V gene. The CDR3 nucleotides are TGTGCCATCATCCTAACCGACTGGTCCCTATACGAGCAGTACTTC. It yields the protein CAIILTDWSLYEQYF.

V usage is TRBV4-2 and J usage is TRBJ1-1; D is uncertain. The germline CDR1 and CDR2 sequences are LGHNA and YNFKEQ. The V gene lost 1 base and the J gene lost 3 bases, with 9 bases spanning the gap. The CDR3 sequence is 14 residues long. The CDR3 region has the DNA TGTGCCAGCAGCCAAGGAGGGTTTGACACTGAAGCTTTCTTT. Residues: CASSQGGFDTEAFF.

In its sample, this clone ranks as medium-sized. V usage is TRBV4-1 and J usage is TRBJ1-2, with TRBD1 matching over 8 bases. V lost 5 bases and J lost 4; bases outside the gene matches: 9. The CDR3 sequence is 15 residues long. From germline, CDR1 is MGHRA and CDR2 YSYEKL. Here the CDR3 DNA reads TGCGCCAGCAGCAACGGACAGGGAGAGGGCTATGGCTACACCTTC. It yields the protein CASSNGQGEGYGYTF.

The chain carries TRBV23-1 and TRBJ2-7, with D possibly TRBD2 on 6 matching bases. TRBV23-1 is assigned to the ORF class and has an uncertain function. The CDR3 has 20 amino acids. The germline V and J ends were trimmed by 0 bases and 2 bases, with 26 bases remaining between them. CDR3 region: CASSQSRYSWRDERAYEQYF. CDR3 DNA: TGCGCCAGCAGTCAATCGAGGTACTCCTGGCGGGACGAGAGGGCCTACGAGCAGTACTTC.

In this sample, this clone turned up a few times. This chain connects TRBV28 to TRBJ2-3, with 9 bases identical to TRBD1. The ends lost 4 bases at V and 7 bases at J; junction bases unmatched: 3. The CDR3 is 13 residues long. Per the germline V gene, CDR1 is MDHEN and CDR2 is SYDVKM. Here the CDR3 DNA reads TGTGCCAGCAGTTCGGGACAGGGCAATACGCAGTATTTT. Its translation: CASSSGQGNTQYF. Full variable domain (missing parts from reference TRBV28 and TRBJ2-3): DVKVTQSSRYLVKRTGEKVFLECVQDMDHENMFWYRQDPGLGLRLIYFSYDVKMKEKGDIPEGYSVSREKKERFSLILESASTNQTSMYLCASSSGQGNTQYFGPGTRLTVL.

The chain carries TRBV5-6 and TRBJ1-6, with 9 positions matching TRBD1. V gave up 3 bases and J gave up 9 bases; unmatched junction bases: 4. The CDR3 loop spans 14 amino acids. Germline CDR1 and CDR2: SGHDT and YYEEEE. The DNA of the CDR3 is TGTGCCAGCAGCTGGACAGGGGTTGGTTCACCCCTCCACTTT. As protein: CASSWTGVGSPLHF. Drawing the rest from reference TRBV5-6 and TRBJ1-6, the complete variable domain is DAGVTQSPTHLIKTRGQQVTLRCSPKSGHDTVSWYQQALGQGPQFIFQYYEEEERQRGNFPDRFSGHQFPNYSSELNVNALLLGDSALYLCASSWTGVGSPLHFGNGTRLTVT.

This clone has just a few counts. This chain connects TRBV19 to TRBJ1-5; D not resolved. The ends were cut back, 1 base at V and 8 bases at J, with 9 bases in the middle. Germline CDR1 and CDR2: LNHDA and SQIVND (reference sequence). This CDR3 contains 13 residues. CDR3 sequence: CASSIGGWKPQHF. The CDR3 bases are TGTGCCAGTAGTATAGGAGGGTGGAAGCCCCAGCATTTT.

The CDR3 DNA follows: TGTGCCAGCAGTTTATGGGGCGCCGGGGAGCTGTTTTTT. Amino acids: CASSLWGAGELFF. V usage is TRBV28 and J usage is TRBJ2-2; D uncertain. The length of the CDR3 is 13 residues. CDR1 MDHEN and CDR2 SYDVKM come from the germline V gene. The V gene lost 0 bases and the J gene lost 6 bases, with 5 bases spanning the gap.

This CDR3 is CASSKTDINSPLHF. The CDR3 DNA follows: TGTGCCAGCTCAAAAACAGACATTAATTCACCCCTCCACTTT. V usage is TRBV18 and J usage is TRBJ1-6, with D unresolved. The CDR3 length is 14 residues. The V gene's germline CDR1 is KGHSH and CDR2 LQKENI. Trimming pared 5 bases from V and 6 bases from J, leaving 11 bases between.

The chain links TRBV7-8 to TRBJ2-7; the match to TRBD2 covers 11 bases. The junction had 8 bases not matched to a gene; V was cut back by 1 base and J by 6 bases. The CDR3 runs 16 residues. CDR1 is SGHVS, CDR2 FQNEAQ, per germline. Here the CDR3 DNA reads TGTGCCAGCAGCTTAGAGCTAGCGGGAGGTTTTAGCGAGCAGTACTTC. Amino acids: CASSLELAGGFSEQYF.